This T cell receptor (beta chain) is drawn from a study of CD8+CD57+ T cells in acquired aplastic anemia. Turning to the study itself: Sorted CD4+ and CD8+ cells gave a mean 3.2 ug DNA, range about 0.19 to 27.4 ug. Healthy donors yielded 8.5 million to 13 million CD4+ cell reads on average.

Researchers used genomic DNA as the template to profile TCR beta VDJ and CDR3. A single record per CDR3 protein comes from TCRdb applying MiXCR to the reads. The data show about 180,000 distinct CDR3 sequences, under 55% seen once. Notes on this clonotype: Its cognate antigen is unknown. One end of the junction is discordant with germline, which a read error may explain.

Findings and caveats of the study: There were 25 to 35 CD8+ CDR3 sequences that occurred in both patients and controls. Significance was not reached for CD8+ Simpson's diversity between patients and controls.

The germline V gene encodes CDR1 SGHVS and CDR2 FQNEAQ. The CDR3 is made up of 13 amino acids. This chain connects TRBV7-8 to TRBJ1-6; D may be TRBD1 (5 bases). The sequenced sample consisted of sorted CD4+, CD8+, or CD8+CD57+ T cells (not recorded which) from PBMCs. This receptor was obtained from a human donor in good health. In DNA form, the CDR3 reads TGTGCCAGCAGCTTGGAGGGGAATTCACACCTCCACTTT. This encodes CASSLEGNSHLHF.